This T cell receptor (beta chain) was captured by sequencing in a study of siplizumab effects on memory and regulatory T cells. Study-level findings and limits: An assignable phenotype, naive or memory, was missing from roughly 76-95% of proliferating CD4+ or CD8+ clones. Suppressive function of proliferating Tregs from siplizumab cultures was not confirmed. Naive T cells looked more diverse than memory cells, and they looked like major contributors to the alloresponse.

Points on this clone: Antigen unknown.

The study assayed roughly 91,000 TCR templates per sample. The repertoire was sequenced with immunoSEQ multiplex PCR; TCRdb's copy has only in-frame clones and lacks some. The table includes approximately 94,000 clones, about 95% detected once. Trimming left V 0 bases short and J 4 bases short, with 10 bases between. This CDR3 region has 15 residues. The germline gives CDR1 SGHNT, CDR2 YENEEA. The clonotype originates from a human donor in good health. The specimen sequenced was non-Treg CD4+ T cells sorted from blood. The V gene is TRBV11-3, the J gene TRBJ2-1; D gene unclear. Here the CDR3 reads CASSLEYSPYNEQFF. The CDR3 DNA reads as TGTGCCAGCAGCTTAGAGTACTCCCCGTACAATGAGCAGTTCTTC.